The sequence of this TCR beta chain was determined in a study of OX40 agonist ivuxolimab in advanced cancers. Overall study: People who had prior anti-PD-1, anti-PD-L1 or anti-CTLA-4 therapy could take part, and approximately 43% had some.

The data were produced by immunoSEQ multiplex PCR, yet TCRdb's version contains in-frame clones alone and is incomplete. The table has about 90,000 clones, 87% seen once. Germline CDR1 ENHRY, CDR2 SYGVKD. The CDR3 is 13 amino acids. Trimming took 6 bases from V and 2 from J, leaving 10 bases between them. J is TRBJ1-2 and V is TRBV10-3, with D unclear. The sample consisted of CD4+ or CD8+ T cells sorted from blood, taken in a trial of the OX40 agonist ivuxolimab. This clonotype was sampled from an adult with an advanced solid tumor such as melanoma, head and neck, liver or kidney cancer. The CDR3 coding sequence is TGTGCCATCAGATTGACCGAGAACTATGGCTACACCTTC. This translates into CAIRLTENYGYTF.